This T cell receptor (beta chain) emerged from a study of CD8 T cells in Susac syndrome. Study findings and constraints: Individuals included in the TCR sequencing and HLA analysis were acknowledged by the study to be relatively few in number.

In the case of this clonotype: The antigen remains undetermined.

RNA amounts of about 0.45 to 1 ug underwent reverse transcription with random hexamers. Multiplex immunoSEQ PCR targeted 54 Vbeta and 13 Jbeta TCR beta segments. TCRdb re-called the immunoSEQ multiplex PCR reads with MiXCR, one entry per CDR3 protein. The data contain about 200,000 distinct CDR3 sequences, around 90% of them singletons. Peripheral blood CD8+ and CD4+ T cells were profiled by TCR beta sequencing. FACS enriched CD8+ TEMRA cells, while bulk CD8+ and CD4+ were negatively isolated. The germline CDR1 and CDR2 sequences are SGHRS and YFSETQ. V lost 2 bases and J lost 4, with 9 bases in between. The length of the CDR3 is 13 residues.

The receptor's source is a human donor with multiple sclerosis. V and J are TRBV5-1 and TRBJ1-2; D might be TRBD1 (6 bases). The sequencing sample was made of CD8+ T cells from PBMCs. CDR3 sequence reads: CASSLDRSYGYTF. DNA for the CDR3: TGCGCCAGCAGCTTAGACAGGAGCTATGGCTACACCTTC.